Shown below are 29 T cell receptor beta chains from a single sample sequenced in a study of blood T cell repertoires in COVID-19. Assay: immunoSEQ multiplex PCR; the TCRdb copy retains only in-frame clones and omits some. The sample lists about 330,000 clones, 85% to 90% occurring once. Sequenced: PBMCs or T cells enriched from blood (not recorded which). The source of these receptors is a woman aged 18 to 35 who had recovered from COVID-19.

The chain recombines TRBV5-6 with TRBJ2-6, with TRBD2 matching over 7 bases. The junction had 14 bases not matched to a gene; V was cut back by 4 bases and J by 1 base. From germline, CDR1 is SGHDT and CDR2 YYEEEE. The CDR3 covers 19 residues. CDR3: CASSLGAPGGLSGANVLTF. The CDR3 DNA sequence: TGTGCCAGCAGCCTTGGTGCTCCGGGAGGTTTATCTGGGGCCAACGTCCTGACTTTC.

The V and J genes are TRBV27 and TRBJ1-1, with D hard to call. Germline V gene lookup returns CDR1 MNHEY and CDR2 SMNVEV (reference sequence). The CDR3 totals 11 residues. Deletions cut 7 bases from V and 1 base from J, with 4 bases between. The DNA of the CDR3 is TGTGCCAGCACAGGGAACACTGAAGCTTTCTTT. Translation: CASTGNTEAFF.

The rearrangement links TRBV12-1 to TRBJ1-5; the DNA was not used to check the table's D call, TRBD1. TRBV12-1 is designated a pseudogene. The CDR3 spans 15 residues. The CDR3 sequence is CASSCGTGNNQPQHF. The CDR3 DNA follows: TGTGCCAGCAGCTGCGGGACAGGGAACAATCAGCCCCAGCATTTT.

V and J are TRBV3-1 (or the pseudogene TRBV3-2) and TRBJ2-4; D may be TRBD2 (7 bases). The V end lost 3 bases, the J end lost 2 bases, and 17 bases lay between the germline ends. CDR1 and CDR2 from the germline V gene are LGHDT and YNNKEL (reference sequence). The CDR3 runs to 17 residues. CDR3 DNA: TGTGCCAGCAGCCAGGTGGGGGGGCTAGGAACCAAAAACATTCAGTACTTC. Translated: CASSQVGGLGTKNIQYF.

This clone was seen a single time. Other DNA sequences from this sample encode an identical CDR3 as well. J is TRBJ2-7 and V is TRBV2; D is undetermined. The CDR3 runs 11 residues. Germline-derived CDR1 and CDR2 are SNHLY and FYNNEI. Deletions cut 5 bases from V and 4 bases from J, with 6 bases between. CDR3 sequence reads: CASSPYYEQYF. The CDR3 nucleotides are TGTGCCAGCAGTCCCTATTACGAGCAGTACTTC.

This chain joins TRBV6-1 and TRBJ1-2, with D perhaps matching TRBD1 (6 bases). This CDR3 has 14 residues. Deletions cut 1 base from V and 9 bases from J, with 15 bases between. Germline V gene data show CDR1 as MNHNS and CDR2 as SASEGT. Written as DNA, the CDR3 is TGTGCCAGCAGTGAAGGTCGTACAGGGTTGAGCTACACCTTC. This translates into CASSEGRTGLSYTF.

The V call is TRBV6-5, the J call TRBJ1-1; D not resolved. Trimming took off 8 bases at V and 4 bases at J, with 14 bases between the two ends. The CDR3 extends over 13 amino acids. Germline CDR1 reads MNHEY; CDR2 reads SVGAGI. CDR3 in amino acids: CASASQAGTEAFF. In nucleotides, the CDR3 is TGTGCCAGCGCGTCTCAGGCGGGCACTGAAGCTTTCTTT.

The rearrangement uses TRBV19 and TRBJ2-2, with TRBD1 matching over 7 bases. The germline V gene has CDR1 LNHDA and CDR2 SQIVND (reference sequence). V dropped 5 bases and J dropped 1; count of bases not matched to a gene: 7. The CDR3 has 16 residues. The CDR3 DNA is TGTGCCAGTAGTTCGAGGAGGACAGGGAACACCGGGGAGCTGTTTTTT. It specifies CASSSRRTGNTGELFF.

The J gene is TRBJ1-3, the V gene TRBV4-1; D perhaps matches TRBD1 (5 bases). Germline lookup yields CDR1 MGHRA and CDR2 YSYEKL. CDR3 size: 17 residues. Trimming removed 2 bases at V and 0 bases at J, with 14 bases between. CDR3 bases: TGCGCCAGCAGCCAAACCCATTACGACAGCTCTGGAAACACCATATATTTT. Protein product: CASSQTHYDSSGNTIYF.

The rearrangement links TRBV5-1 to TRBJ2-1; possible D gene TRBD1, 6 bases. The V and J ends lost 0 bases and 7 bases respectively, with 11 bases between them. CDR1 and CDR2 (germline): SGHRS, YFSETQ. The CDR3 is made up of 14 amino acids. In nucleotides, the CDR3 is TGCGCCAGCAGCTTGGTTGCAGGGGCTAATGAGCAGTTCTTC. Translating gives CASSLVAGANEQFF.

CDR3 loop: CASSLVSGYEQYF. In DNA, the CDR3 is TGTGCCAGCAGCTTAGTCTCAGGGTACGAGCAGTACTTC. This rearrangement joins TRBV7-9 to TRBJ2-7; TRBD1 might be the D (5 bases). Germline CDR1 is SEHNR and CDR2 is FQNEAQ (reference sequence). Trimming removed 1 base at V and 4 bases at J, with 8 bases between. This CDR3 has 13 amino acids.

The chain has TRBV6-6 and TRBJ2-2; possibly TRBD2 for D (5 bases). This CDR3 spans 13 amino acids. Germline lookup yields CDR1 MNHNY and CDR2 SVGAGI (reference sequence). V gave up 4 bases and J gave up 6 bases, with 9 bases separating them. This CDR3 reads CASSSEGPGELFF. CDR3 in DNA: TGTGCCAGCAGTTCCGAGGGCCCCGGGGAGCTGTTTTTT.

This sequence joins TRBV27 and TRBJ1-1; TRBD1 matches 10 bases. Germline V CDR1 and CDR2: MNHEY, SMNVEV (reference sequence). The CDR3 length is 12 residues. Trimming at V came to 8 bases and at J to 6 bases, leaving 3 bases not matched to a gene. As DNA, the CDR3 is TGTGCCAGCCGGACAGGGGGGGCTGAAGCTTTCTTT. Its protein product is CASRTGGAEAFF.

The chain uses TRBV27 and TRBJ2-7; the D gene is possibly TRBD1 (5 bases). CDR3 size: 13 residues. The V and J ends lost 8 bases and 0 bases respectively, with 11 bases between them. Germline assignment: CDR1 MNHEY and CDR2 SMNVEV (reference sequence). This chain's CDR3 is CASALGRSYEQYF. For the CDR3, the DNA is TGTGCCAGCGCCCTGGGGCGCTCCTACGAGCAGTACTTC.

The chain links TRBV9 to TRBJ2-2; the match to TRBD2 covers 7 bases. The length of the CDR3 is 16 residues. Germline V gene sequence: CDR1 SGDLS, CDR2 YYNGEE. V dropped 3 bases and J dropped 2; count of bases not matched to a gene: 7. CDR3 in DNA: TGTGCCAGCAGCGCGACGGGACTAAGTAACACCGGGGAGCTGTTTTTT. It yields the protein CASSATGLSNTGELFF.

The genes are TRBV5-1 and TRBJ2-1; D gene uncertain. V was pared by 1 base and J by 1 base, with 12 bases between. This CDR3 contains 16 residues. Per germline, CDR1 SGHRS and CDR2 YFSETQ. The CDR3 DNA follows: TGCGCCAGCAGCTTGCCCCCCGCCGGGTCCTACAATGAGCAGTTCTTC. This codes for CASSLPPAGSYNEQFF. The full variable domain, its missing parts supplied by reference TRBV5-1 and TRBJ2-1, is KAGVTQTPRYLIKTRGQQVTLSCSPISGHRSVSWYQQTPGQGLQFLFEYFSETQRNKGNFPGRFSGRQFSNSRSEMNVSTLELGDSALYLCASSLPPAGSYNEQFFGPGTRLTVL.

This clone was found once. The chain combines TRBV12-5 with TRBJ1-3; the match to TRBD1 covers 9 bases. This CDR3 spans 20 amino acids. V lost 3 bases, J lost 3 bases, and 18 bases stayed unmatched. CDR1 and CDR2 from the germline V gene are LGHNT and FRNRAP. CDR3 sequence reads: CASGLFLGQGNLSSGNTIYF. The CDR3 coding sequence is TGTGCTAGTGGTTTATTCCTGGGACAGGGAAATTTGAGTAGTGGAAACACCATATATTTT.

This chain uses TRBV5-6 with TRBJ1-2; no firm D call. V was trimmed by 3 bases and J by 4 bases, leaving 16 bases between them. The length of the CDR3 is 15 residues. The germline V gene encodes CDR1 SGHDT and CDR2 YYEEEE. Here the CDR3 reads CASSSLGPQIYGYTF. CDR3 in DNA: TGTGCCAGCAGCTCCCTGGGCCCGCAGATCTATGGCTACACCTTC.

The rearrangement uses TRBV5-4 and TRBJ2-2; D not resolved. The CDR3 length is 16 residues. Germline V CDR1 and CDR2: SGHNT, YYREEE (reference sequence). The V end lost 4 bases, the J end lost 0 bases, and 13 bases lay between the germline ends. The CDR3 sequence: CASSRGPPSNTGELFF. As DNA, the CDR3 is TGTGCCAGCAGCCGCGGCCCCCCTTCGAACACCGGGGAGCTGTTTTTT.

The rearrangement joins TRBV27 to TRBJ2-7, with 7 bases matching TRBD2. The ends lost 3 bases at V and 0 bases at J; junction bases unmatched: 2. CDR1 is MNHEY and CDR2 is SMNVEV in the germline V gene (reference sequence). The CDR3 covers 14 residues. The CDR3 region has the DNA TGTGCCAGCAGTTTGAAGCGGGACTCCTACGAGCAGTACTTC. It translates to CASSLKRDSYEQYF.

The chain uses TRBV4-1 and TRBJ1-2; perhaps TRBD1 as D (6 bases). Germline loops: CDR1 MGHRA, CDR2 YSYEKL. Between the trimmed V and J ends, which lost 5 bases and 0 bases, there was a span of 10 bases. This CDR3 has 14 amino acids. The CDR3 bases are TGCGCCAGCAGCTACAGGGCTACTAACTATGGCTACACCTTC. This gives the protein CASSYRATNYGYTF.

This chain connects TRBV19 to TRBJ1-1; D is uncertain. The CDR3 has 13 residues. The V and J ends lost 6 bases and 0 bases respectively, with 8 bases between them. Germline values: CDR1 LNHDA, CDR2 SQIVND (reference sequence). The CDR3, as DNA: TGTGCCAGTAGCATAACAGTGAACACTGAAGCTTTCTTT. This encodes CASSITVNTEAFF. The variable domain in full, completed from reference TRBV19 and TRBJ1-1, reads DGGITQSPKYLFRKEGQNVTLSCEQNLNHDAMYWYRQDPGQGLRLIYYSQIVNDFQKGDIAEGYSVSREKKESFPLTVTSAQKNPTAFYLCASSITVNTEAFFGQGTRLTVV.

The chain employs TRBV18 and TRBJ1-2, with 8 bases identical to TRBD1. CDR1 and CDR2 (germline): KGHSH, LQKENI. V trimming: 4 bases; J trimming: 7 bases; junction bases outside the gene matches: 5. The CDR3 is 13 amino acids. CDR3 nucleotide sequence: TGTGCCAGCTCACTGGACAGGGATGGTGGCTACACCTTC. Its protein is CASSLDRDGGYTF.

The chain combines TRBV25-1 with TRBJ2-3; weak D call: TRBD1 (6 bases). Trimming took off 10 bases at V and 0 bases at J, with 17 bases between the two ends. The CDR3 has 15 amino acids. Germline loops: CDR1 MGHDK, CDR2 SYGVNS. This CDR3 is CATRSTGYSTDTQYF. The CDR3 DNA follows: TGTGCCACCAGAAGTACAGGGTATAGCACAGATACGCAGTATTTT.

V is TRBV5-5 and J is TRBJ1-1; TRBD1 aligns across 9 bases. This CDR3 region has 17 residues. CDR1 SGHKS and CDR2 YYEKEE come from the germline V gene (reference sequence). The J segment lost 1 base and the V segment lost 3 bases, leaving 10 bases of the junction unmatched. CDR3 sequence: CASSSHRDREWNTEAFF. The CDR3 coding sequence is TGTGCCAGCAGCTCTCACCGGGACAGGGAATGGAACACTGAAGCTTTCTTT.

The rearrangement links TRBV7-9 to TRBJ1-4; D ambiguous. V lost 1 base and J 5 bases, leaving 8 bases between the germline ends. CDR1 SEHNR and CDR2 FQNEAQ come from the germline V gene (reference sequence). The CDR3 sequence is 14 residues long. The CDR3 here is CASSLETENEKLFF. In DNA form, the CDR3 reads TGTGCCAGCAGCTTAGAAACAGAGAATGAAAAACTGTTTTTT.

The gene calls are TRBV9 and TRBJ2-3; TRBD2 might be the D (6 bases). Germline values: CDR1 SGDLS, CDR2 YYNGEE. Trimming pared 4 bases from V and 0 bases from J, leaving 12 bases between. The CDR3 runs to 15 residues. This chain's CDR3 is CASSLSGTSTDTQYF. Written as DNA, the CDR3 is TGTGCCAGCAGCCTTAGCGGAACTAGCACAGATACGCAGTATTTT.

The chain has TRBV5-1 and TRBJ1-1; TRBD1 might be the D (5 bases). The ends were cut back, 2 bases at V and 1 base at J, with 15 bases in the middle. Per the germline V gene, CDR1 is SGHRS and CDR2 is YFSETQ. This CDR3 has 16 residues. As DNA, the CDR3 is TGCGCCAGCAGCTTTGGCTGGGGGGATCGGAACACTGAAGCTTTCTTT. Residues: CASSFGWGDRNTEAFF.

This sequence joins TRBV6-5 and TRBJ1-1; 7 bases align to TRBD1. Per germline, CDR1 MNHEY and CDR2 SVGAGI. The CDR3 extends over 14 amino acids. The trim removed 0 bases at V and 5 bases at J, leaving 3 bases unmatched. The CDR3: CASSYSRQGTEAFF. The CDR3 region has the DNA TGTGCCAGCAGTTACTCTAGACAGGGTACTGAAGCTTTCTTT.